The clone carrying this T cell receptor beta chain was counted ten times or more. The sample is drawn from a study of prognosis after radiotherapy for stage I lung cancer. Across the whole study: Deemed medically inoperable were all patients with non-small cell lung cancer.

Genomic DNA yielded TCR beta CDR3, amplified by two-round multiplex PCR. Gene-specific primers for each TRBV and TRBJ gene drove first-round PCR. Universal primers were used in the second round of PCR. MiXCR was run by TCRdb on the multiplex PCR reads, yielding one entry per CDR3 protein. The data hold nearly 25,000 distinct CDR3 sequences, with roughly 34% observed a single time. Without prior chemotherapy, radiotherapy or other malignancies, every patient was node-negative by CT and PET/CT. The specimen comprised PBMCs, sampled before or after stereotactic body radiation therapy (not recorded which). The receptor was isolated from a donor over 45 with non-small cell lung cancer.

CDR3 bases: TGTGCCAGCCGGCTAGCGGGAGGGGCTGGGGCCAACGTCCTGACTTTC. Its protein is CASRLAGGAGANVLTF. The J gene is TRBJ2-6, the V gene TRBV2; 12 bases align to TRBD2. Germline V CDR1 and CDR2: SNHLY, FYNNEI. The CDR3 length is 16 residues. The V and J ends lost 8 bases and 2 bases, in that order; junction bases with no gene match: 4. Together with reference TRBV2 and TRBJ2-6, the CDR3 gives the full variable domain: EPEVTQTPSHQVTQMGQEVILRCVPISNHLYFYWYRQILGQKVEFLVSFYNNEISEKSEIFDDQFSVERPDGSNFTLKIRSTKLEDSAMYFCASRLAGGAGANVLTFGAGSRLTVL.